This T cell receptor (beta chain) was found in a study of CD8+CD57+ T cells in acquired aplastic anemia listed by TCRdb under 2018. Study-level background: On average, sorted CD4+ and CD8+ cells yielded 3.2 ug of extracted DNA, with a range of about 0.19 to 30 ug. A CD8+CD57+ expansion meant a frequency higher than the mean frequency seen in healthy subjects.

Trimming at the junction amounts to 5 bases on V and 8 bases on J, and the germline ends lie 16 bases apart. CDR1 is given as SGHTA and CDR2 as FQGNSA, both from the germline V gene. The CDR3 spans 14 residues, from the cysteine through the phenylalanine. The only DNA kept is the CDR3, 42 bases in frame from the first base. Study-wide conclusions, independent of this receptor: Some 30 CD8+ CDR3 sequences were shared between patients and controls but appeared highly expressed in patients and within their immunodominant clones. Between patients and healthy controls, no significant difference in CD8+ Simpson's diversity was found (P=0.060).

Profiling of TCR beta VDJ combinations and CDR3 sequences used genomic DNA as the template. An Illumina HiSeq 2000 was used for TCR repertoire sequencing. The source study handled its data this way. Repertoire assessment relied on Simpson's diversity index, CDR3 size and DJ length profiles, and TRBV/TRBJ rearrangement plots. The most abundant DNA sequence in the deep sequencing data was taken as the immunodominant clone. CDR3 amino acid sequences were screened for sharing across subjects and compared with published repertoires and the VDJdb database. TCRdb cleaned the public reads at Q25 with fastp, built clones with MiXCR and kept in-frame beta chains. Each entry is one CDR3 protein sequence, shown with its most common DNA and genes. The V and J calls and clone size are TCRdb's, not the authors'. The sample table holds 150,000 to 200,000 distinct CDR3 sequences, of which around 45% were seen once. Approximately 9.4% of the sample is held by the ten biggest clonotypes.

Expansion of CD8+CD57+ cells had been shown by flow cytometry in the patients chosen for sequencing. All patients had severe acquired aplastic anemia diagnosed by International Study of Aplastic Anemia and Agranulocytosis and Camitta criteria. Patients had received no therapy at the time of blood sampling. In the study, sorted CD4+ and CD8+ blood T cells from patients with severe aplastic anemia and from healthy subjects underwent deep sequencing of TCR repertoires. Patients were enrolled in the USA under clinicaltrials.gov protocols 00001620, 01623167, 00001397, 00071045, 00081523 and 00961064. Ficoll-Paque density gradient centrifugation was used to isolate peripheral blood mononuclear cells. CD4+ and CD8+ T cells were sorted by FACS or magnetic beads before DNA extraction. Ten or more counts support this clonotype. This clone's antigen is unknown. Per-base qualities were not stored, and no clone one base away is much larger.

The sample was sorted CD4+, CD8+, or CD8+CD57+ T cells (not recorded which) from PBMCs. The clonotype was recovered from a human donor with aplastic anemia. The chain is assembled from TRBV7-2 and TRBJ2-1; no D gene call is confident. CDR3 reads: CASSLDRERHEQFF. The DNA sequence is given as TGTGCCAGCAGCCTCGACCGAGAGCGCCATGAGCAGTTCTTC.